The T cell receptor (beta chain) under discussion was sequenced for a study of T cell responses to AZD1222 COVID-19 vaccine. As to this clone: The antigen is unknown.

V gave up 5 bases and J gave up 2 bases, with 10 bases separating them. The CDR3 spans 14 residues. Germline V gives CDR1 ENHRY, CDR2 SYGVKD. The assay was immunoSEQ multiplex PCR, and TCRdb's table has in-frame clones only and misses some. The sample has about 220,000 clones, roughly 91% seen once. Study results and caveats: In a largely white British group with more females than males, clonal diversity was possibly underestimated.

The sample consisted of peripheral blood, taken on day 0 of MenACWY control vaccination. This sequence was found in an adult in good health. V usage is TRBV10-3 and J usage is TRBJ1-3; D perhaps matches TRBD1 (5 bases). The CDR3 region has the DNA TGTGCCATCAGTAAGGGGATCACTGGAAACACCATATATTTT. It encodes CAISKGITGNTIYF.